What follows is one T cell receptor (beta chain) and its context. Antigen: not known. The repertoire was sequenced with immunoSEQ multiplex PCR; TCRdb's copy has only in-frame clones and lacks some. The repertoire holds approximately 46,000 clones, roughly 90% seen once, with roughly 18% in the top ten. V dropped 3 bases and J dropped 2 bases, with 10 bases sitting between them. CDR3 length equals 15 residues. Per germline, CDR1 PRHDT and CDR2 FYEKMQ (reference sequence). The data stem from a study of OX40 agonist ivuxolimab in advanced cancers. Overall study: All patients had ivuxolimab intravenously every 2 weeks at 0.01 to 10 mg/kg. Broader study findings: More expanded clones were seen, on average, in CD8+ T cells than in CD4+. In the expanded peripheral T cells, antigen specificity was never determined.

The sample in question was CD4+ or CD8+ T cells sorted from blood, obtained in a trial of the OX40 agonist ivuxolimab. The receptor was derived from an adult with an advanced solid tumor such as melanoma, head and neck, liver or kidney cancer. V is TRBV13 and J is TRBJ2-2, with TRBD1 as a possible D gene (6 bases). The CDR3 sequence: CASSFGTLNTGELFF. The CDR3 DNA is TGTGCCAGCAGCTTCGGGACACTAAACACCGGGGAGCTGTTTTTT.